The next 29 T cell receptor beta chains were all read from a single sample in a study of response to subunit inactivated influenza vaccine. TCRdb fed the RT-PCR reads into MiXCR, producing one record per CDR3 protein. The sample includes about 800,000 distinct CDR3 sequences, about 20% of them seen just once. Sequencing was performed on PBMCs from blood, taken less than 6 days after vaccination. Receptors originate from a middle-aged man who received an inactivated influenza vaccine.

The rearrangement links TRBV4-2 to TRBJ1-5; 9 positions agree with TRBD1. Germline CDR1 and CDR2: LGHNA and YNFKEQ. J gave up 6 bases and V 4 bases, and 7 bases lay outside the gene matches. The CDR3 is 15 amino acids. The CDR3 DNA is TGTGCCAGCAGCCCATTTGGGACAGGGAGTCAGCCCCAGCATTTT. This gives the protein CASSPFGTGSQPQHF.

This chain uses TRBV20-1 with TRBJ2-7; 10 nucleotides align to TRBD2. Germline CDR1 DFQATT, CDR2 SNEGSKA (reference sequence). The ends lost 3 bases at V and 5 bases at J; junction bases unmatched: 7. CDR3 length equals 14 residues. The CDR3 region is CSASRASGSHEQYF. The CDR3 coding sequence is TGCAGTGCTAGTAGGGCTAGCGGGAGCCACGAGCAGTACTTC.

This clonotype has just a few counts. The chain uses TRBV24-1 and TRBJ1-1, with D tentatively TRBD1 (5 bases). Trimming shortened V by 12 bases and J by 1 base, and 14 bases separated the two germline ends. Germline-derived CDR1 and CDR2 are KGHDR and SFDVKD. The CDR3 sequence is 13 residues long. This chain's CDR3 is CASGRGENTEAFF. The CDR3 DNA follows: TGTGCCTCGGGGCGGGGAGAGAACACTGAAGCTTTCTTT.

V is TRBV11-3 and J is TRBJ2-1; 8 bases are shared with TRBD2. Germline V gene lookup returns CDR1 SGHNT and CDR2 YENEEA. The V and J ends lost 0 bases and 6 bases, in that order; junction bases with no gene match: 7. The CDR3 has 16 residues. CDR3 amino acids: CASSLELAGSPNEQFF. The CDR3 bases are TGTGCCAGCAGCTTAGAATTAGCGGGAAGCCCCAATGAGCAGTTCTTC.

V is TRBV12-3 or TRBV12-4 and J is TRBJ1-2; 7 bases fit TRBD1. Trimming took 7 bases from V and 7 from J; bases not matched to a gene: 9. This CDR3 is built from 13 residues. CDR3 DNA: TGTGCCAGCACGACAGGGAGGTTTGGTGGCTACACCTTC. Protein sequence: CASTTGRFGGYTF.

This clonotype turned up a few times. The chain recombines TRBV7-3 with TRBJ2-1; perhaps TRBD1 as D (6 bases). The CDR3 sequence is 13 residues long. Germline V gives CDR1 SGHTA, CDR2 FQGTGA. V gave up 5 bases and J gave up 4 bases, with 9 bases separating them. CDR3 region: CASSIGQYNEQFF. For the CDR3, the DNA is TGTGCCAGCAGCATCGGACAGTACAATGAGCAGTTCTTC.

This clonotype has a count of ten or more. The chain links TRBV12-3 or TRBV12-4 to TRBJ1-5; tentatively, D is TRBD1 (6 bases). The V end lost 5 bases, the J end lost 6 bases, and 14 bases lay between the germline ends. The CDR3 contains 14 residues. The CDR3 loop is CASSQDSLGQPQHF. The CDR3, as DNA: TGTGCCAGCAGTCAGGACAGCTTAGGTCAGCCCCAGCATTTT.

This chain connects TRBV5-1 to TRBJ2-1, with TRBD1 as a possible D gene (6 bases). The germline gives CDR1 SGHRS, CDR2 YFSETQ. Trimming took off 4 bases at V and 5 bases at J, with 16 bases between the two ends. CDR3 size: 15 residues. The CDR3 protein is CASSATGTLHNEQFF. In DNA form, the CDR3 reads TGCGCCAGCAGCGCTACAGGGACACTGCACAATGAGCAGTTCTTC.

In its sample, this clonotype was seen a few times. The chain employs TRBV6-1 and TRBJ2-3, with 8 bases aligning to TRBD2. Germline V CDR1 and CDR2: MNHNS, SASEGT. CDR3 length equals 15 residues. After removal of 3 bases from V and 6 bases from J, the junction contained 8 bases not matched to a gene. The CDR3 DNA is TGTGCCAGCAGTGAGGAGCGGGGGTCGCGGGATACGCAGTATTTT. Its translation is CASSEERGSRDTQYF.

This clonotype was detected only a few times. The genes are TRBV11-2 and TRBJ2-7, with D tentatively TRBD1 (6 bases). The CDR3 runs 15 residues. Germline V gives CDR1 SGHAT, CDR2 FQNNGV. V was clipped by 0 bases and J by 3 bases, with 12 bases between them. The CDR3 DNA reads TGTGCCAGCAGCTTAGATGCGGTACAGGGCTACGAGCAGTACTTC. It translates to CASSLDAVQGYEQYF.

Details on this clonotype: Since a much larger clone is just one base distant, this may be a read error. CDR3 sequence: CSVDGSGGAWELFF. Here the CDR3 DNA reads TGCAGCGTTGACGGGTCTGGGGGGGCCTGGGAGCTGTTTTTT. The V and J genes are TRBV29-1 and TRBJ2-2; tentatively, D is TRBD2 (7 bases). CDR3 length: 14 residues. The V and J ends lost 3 bases and 9 bases respectively, with 17 bases between them. Germline V gene lookup returns CDR1 SQVTM and CDR2 ANQGSEA.

CDR3 in DNA: TGTGCCAGCGGAAAAGACATTCTCTTGTCACCCCTCCACTTT. Protein product: CASGKDILLSPLHF. This rearrangement joins TRBV12-3 or TRBV12-4 to TRBJ1-6, with D unclear. Trimming removed 8 bases from V and 10 bases from J, with 18 bases in between. The CDR3 runs to 14 residues.

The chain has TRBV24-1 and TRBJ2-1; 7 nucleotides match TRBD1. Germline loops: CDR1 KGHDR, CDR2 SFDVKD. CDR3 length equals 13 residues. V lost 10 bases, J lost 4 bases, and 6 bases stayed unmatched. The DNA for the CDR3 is TGTGCCACGAGCGACAGGGAATACAATGAGCAGTTCTTC. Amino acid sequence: CATSDREYNEQFF.

The CDR3 spells CASSIGQVSYNEQFF. The CDR3 DNA sequence: TGTGCCAGCAGCATAGGACAGGTCTCCTACAATGAGCAGTTCTTC. This chain joins TRBV5-4 and TRBJ2-1; 7 nucleotides agree with TRBD1. Germline CDR1 is SGHNT and CDR2 is YYREEE (reference sequence). The CDR3 spans 15 residues. The V gene end was trimmed by 4 bases and the J gene end by 0 bases; junction bases not matched to a gene: 4.

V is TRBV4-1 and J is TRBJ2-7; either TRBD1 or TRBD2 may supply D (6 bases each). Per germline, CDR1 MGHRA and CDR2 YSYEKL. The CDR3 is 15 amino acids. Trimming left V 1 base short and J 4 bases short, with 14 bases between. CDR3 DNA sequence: TGCGCCAGCAGCCAAGTGGTACAGGGAGGATACGAGCAGTACTTC. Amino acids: CASSQVVQGGYEQYF.

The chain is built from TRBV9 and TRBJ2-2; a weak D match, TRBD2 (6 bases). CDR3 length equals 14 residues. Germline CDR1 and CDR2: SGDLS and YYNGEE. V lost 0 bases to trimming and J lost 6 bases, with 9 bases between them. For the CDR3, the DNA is TGTGCCAGCAGCGTAGGTCCGGGGGCCGGGGAGCTGTTTTTT. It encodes CASSVGPGAGELFF.

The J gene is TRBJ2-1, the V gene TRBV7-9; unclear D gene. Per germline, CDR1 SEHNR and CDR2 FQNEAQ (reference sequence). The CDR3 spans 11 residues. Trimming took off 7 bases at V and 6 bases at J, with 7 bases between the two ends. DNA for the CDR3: TGTGCCAGCAAATGGGGCAATGAGCAGTTCTTC. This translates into CASKWGNEQFF.

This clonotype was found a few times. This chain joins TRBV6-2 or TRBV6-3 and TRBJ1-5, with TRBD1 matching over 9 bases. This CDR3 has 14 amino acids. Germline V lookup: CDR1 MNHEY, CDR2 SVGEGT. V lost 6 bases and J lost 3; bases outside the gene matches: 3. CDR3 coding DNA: TGTGCCAGCAGCCGGGACAGGGCCAATCAGCCCCAGCATTTT. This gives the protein CASSRDRANQPQHF.

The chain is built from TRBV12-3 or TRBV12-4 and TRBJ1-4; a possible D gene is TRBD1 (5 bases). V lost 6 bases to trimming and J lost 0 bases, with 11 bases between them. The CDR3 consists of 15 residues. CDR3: CASSKGRATNEKLFF. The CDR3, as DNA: TGTGCCAGCAGCAAAGGCAGGGCAACTAATGAAAAACTGTTTTTT.

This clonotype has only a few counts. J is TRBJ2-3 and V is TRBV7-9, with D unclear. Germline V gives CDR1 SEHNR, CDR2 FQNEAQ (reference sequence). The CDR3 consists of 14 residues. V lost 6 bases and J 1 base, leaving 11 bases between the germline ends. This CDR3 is CASRAEFGTDTQYF. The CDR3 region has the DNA TGTGCCAGCAGGGCGGAGTTTGGCACAGATACGCAGTATTTT. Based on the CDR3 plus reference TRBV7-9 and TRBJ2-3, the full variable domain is DTGVSQNPRHKITKRGQNVTFRCDPISEHNRLYWYRQTLGQGPEFLTYFQNEAQLEKSRLLSDRFSAERPKGSFSTLEIQRTEQGDSAMYLCASRAEFGTDTQYFGPGTRLTVL.

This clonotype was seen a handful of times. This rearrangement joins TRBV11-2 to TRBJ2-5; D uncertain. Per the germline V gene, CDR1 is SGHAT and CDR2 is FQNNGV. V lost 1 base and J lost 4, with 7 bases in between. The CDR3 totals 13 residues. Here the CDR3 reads CASSLAQRETQYF. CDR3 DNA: TGTGCCAGCAGCTTAGCGCAAAGAGAGACCCAGTACTTC.

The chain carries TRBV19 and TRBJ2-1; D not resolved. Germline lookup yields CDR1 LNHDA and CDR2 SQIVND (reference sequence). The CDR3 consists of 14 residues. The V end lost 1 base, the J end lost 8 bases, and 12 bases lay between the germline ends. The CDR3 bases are TGTGCCAGTAGTATAGTGCAGACTGTGCATGAGCAGTTCTTC. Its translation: CASSIVQTVHEQFF.

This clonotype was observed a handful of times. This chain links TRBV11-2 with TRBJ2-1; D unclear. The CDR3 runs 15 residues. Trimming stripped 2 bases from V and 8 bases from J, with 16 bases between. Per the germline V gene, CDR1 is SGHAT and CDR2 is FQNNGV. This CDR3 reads CASSLLDGSSDEQFF. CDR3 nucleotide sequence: TGTGCCAGCAGCTTACTTGACGGTTCTTCGGATGAGCAGTTCTTC. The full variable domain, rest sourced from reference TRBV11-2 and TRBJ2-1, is EAGVAQSPRYKIIEKRQSVAFWCNPISGHATLYWYQQILGQGPKLLIQFQNNGVVDDSQLPKDRFSAERLKGVDSTLKIQPAKLEDSAVYLCASSLLDGSSDEQFFGPGTRLTVL.

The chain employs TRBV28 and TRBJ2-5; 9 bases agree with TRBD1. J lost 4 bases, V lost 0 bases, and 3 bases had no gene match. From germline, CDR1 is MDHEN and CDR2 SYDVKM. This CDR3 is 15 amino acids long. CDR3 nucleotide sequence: TGTGCCAGCAGTTTATGGGACAGGGGAGGAGAGACCCAGTACTTC. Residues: CASSLWDRGGETQYF.

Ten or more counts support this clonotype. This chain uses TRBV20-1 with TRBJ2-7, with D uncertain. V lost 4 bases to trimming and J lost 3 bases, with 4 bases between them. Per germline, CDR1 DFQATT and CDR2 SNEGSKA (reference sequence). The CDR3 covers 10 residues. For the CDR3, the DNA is TGCAGTGCTAAAAACTACGAGCAGTACTTC. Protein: CSAKNYEQYF.

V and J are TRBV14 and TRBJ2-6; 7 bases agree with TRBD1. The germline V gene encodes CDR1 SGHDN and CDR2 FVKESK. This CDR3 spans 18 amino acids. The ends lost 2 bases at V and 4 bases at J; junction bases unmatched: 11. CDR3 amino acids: CASSQMTGWGLGANVLTF. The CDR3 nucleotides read TGTGCCAGCAGCCAAATGACAGGGTGGGGCCTCGGGGCCAACGTCCTGACTTTC.

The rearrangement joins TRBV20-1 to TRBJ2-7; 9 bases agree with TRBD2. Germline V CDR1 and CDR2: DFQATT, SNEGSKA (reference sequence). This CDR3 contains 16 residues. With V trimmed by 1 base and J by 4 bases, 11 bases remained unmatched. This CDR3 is CSARGPNSGSVYEQYF. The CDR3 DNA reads TGCAGTGCTAGAGGCCCCAATAGCGGGAGCGTGTACGAGCAGTACTTC.

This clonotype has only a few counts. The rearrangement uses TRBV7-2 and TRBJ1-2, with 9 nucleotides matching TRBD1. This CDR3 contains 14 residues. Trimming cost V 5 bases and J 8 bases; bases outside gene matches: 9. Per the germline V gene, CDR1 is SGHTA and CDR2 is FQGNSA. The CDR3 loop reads CASSPTGGARGYTF. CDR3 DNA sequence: TGTGCCAGCAGCCCCACAGGGGGCGCGAGAGGCTACACCTTC.

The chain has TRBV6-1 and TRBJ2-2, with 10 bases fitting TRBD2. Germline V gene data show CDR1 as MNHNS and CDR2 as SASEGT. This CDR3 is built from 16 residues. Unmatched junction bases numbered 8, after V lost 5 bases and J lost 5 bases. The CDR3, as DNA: TGTGCCAGCAGTCGGAGAGCGGGAGGGCCTACCGGGGAGCTGTTTTTT. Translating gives CASSRRAGGPTGELFF.